The next 10 T cell receptor beta chains were all read from a single sample in a study of vaccination effects on CD4 cells after COVID-19. An approximately 10-day culture period preceded the isolation of CD4+ T cells. Subjects were given two BNT162b2 or mRNA-1273 vaccine doses. The data were produced by immunoSEQ multiplex PCR, yet TCRdb's version contains in-frame clones alone and is incomplete. The sample has about 71,000 clones, approximately 79% seen once. These receptors are not linked to any known antigen. This specimen was CD4+ T cells from PBMCs cultured without peptide, taken after COVID-19 vaccination. The receptor set was obtained from a human donor who received a COVID-19 vaccine.

Here the CDR3 DNA reads TGTGCCAGCAGTGGGTTCCCCCCTAGCACGGAGACCCAGTACTTC. This encodes CASSGFPPSTETQYF. The genes are TRBV2 and TRBJ2-5; D may be TRBD2 (5 bases). The V and J ends lost 4 bases and 5 bases respectively, with 17 bases between them. The CDR3 consists of 15 residues. Germline V lookup: CDR1 SNHLY, CDR2 FYNNEI.

This chain connects TRBV3-1 (or the pseudogene TRBV3-2) to TRBJ1-1, with no clear D. Trimming pared 1 base from V and 10 bases from J, leaving 16 bases between. Per germline, CDR1 LGHDT and CDR2 YNNKEL (reference sequence). CDR3 length: 14 amino acids. This chain's CDR3 is CASSQATPSGGAFF. DNA for the CDR3: TGTGCCAGCAGCCAAGCGACACCGTCAGGAGGAGCTTTCTTT.

The chain employs TRBV30 and TRBJ1-1, with a weak D call TRBD1 (6 bases). This CDR3 has 14 amino acids. Deletions cut 3 bases from V and 1 base from J, with 12 bases between. Germline CDR1 GTSNPN, CDR2 SVGIG (reference sequence). CDR3 region: CAWSRGQRNTEAFF. CDR3 DNA sequence: TGTGCCTGGAGCCGCGGACAGAGGAACACTGAAGCTTTCTTT. The full variable domain, with the rest looked up from reference TRBV30 and TRBJ1-1, is SQTIHQWPATLVQPVGSPLSLECTVEGTSNPNLYWYRQAAGRGLQLLFYSVGIGQISSEVPQNLSASRPQDRQFILSSKKLLLSDSGFYLCAWSRGQRNTEAFFGQGTRLTVV.

This chain joins TRBV6-5 and TRBJ1-3; D not certain. The CDR3 is made up of 15 amino acids. Germline CDR1 MNHEY, CDR2 SVGAGI. V was trimmed by 0 bases and J by 3 bases, leaving 9 bases between them. Here the CDR3 reads CASSYSAGFGNTIYF. The CDR3 DNA reads as TGTGCCAGCAGTTACTCGGCCGGGTTTGGAAACACCATATATTTT.

The rearrangement joins TRBV7-8 to TRBJ2-3; 9 bases align to TRBD1. This CDR3 comprises 16 residues. Germline CDR1 SGHVS, CDR2 FQNEAQ. Trimming cost V 5 bases and J 1 base; bases outside gene matches: 7. DNA for the CDR3: TGTGCCAGCAGCCGGGACAGGGATGGAGGCACAGATACGCAGTATTTT. It yields the protein CASSRDRDGGTDTQYF. Looking up the rest from reference TRBV7-8 and TRBJ2-3 gives the full variable domain: GAGVSQSPRYKVAKRGQDVALRCDPISGHVSLFWYQQALGQGPEFLTYFQNEAQLDKSGLPSDRFFAERPEGSVSTLKIQRTQQEDSAVYLCASSRDRDGGTDTQYFGPGTRLTVL.

The chain uses TRBV7-9 and TRBJ2-3; no definite D call. V shed 11 bases and J shed 4 bases, with 7 bases lying between them. Germline V gives CDR1 SEHNR, CDR2 FQNEAQ (reference sequence). The CDR3 sequence is 10 residues long. The CDR3 reads CAAGADTQYF. CDR3 DNA sequence: TGTGCCGCAGGAGCAGATACGCAGTATTTT.

The gene calls are TRBV7-3 and TRBJ2-2, with 7 bases lining up with TRBD1. The CDR3 covers 13 residues. Germline V gene data show CDR1 as SGHTA and CDR2 as FQGTGA. J lost 6 bases, V lost 6 bases, and 4 bases had no gene match. The CDR3 is CASSRTGAGELFF. CDR3 nucleotides: TGTGCCAGCAGTCGAACAGGGGCCGGGGAGCTGTTTTTT.

V is TRBV7-3 and J is TRBJ2-1; D assignment may be TRBD1 or TRBD2 (5 bases each). Trimming took 0 bases from V and 5 from J, leaving 8 bases between them. The CDR3 is 14 amino acids. Germline CDR1 reads SGHTA; CDR2 reads FQGTGA. CDR3 nucleotides: TGTGCCAGCAGCTTAACGGGGGTTAACAATGAGCAGTTCTTC. This sequence encodes CASSLTGVNNEQFF.

This clone was found a few times. The chain joins TRBV28 to TRBJ1-1, with D uncertain. Looked up from germline, CDR1 is MDHEN and CDR2 is SYDVKM. V was clipped by 5 bases and J by 5 bases, with 6 bases between them. This CDR3 has 11 amino acids. CDR3 DNA: TGTGCCAGCAGTCACCGGACTGAAGCTTTCTTT. The encoded protein is CASSHRTEAFF.

The chain uses TRBV13 and TRBJ2-1; TRBD2 aligns across 11 bases. CDR1 PRHDT and CDR2 FYEKMQ come from the germline V gene (reference sequence). The CDR3 extends over 17 amino acids. The trim removed 3 bases at V and 5 bases at J, leaving 9 bases unmatched. The DNA of the CDR3 is TGTGCCAGCAGCTTCCCCTTGGGACTAGCGGTGGACAATGAGCAGTTCTTC. Protein product: CASSFPLGLAVDNEQFF.